These 14 T cell receptor beta chains originate from one sample sequenced in a study of blood T cell repertoires in COVID-19. Method: immunoSEQ multiplex PCR; TCRdb's copy keeps in-frame clones and lacks some. This sample has a few hundred thousand clones, with roughly 86% found just once. The specimen sequenced was peripheral blood. All receptors come from a human donor in a cohort sampled during active COVID-19.

This chain uses TRBV3-1 (or the pseudogene TRBV3-2) with TRBJ1-2; TRBD1 might be the D (5 bases). V was cut by 1 base and J by 0 bases, with 27 bases left in between. This CDR3 comprises 21 residues. CDR1 is LGHDT, CDR2 YNNKEL, per germline (reference sequence). The CDR3 bases are TGTGCCAGCAGCCAAGCCCACAAGCGCTGCGCGACAGTGTGCCCTAACTATGGCTACACCTTC. It translates to CASSQAHKRCATVCPNYGYTF.

The rearrangement uses TRBV5-6 and TRBJ1-5; D gene ambiguous. Germline CDR1 and CDR2: SGHDT and YYEEEE. The CDR3 length is 15 residues. Deletions cut 2 bases from V and 4 bases from J, with 13 bases between. Here the CDR3 reads CASSLSGIRNQPQHF. The CDR3 DNA sequence: TGTGCCAGCAGCTTATCGGGAATTAGGAATCAGCCCCAGCATTTT.

V and J are TRBV5-1 and TRBJ1-1; no definite D call. Trimming removed 0 bases from V and 2 bases from J, with 11 bases in between. The CDR3 runs to 15 residues. Per germline, CDR1 SGHRS and CDR2 YFSETQ. In DNA form, the CDR3 reads TGCGCCAGCAGCTTGGATTCGGGGATTAACACTGAAGCTTTCTTT. This translates into CASSLDSGINTEAFF.

The gene calls are TRBV2 and TRBJ2-1, with 10 bases fitting TRBD1. With 6 bases clipped from V and 4 bases from J, the junction kept 3 bases outside the gene matches. Per germline, CDR1 SNHLY and CDR2 FYNNEI. This CDR3 is built from 14 residues. CDR3 bases: TGTGCCAGCAGCCGGGACAGGGGTTACAATGAGCAGTTCTTC. It is translated as CASSRDRGYNEQFF.

The V call is TRBV24-1, the J call TRBJ2-1; 7 positions agree with TRBD1. The CDR3 is 11 amino acids. The germline gives CDR1 KGHDR, CDR2 SFDVKD. Trimming cost V 8 bases and J 7 bases; bases outside gene matches: 1. The CDR3 spells CATNRGNEQFF. Here the CDR3 DNA reads TGTGCCACCAACAGGGGTAATGAGCAGTTCTTC.

This chain links TRBV7-9 with TRBJ1-2; D gene unclear. CDR1 and CDR2 from the germline V gene are SEHNR and FQNEAQ (reference sequence). The V gene lost 1 base and the J gene lost 4 bases, with 10 bases spanning the gap. The CDR3 is 14 amino acids. This CDR3 reads CASSLGEEGYGYTF. The CDR3 DNA is TGTGCCAGCAGCTTAGGGGAGGAGGGCTATGGCTACACCTTC.

Here the CDR3 reads CASSISRFSNEKLFF. In DNA, the CDR3 is TGTGCCAGCAGTATCTCCAGGTTTTCTAATGAAAAACTGTTTTTT. The rearrangement uses TRBV27 and TRBJ1-4; D is unclear. Trimming took 5 bases from V and 3 from J, leaving 13 bases between them. Germline CDR1 MNHEY, CDR2 SMNVEV (reference sequence). The CDR3 has 15 amino acids.

The gene calls are TRBV30 and TRBJ1-2; D unclear. The CDR3 is 13 residues long. Trimming took off 1 base at V and 4 bases at J, with 10 bases between the two ends. Germline lookup yields CDR1 GTSNPN and CDR2 SVGIG (reference sequence). The CDR3 DNA reads TGTGCCTGGAGTGAAGGGAGGTCCTATGGCTACACCTTC. Protein: CAWSEGRSYGYTF.

CDR3 sequence (DNA): TGTGCCATCACAACAGGGGAATTGTACGAGCAGTACTTC. Translated: CAITTGELYEQYF. The chain carries TRBV10-3 and TRBJ2-7, with 7 bases matching TRBD1. From germline, CDR1 is ENHRY and CDR2 SYGVKD. The CDR3 loop spans 13 amino acids. J gave up 4 bases and V 7 bases, and 7 bases lay outside the gene matches.

V gene TRBV7-9 combines with J gene TRBJ1-1; D remains unclear. The CDR3 totals 15 residues. Trimming pared 2 bases from V and 1 base from J, leaving 11 bases between. Germline CDR1 is SEHNR and CDR2 is FQNEAQ (reference sequence). In DNA form, the CDR3 reads TGTGCCAGCAGCTTATATATCCGGGAGAACACTGAAGCTTTCTTT. Its translation: CASSLYIRENTEAFF.

This chain uses TRBV7-6 with TRBJ2-7; D perhaps matches TRBD2 (6 bases). The germline gives CDR1 SGHVS, CDR2 FNYEAQ. The CDR3 is 14 residues long. V lost 5 bases, J lost 0 bases, and 11 bases lay in between. CDR3 region: CASSPEEGSYEQYF. As DNA, the CDR3 is TGTGCCAGCAGCCCCGAGGAGGGCTCCTACGAGCAGTACTTC.

The gene calls are TRBV6-5 and TRBJ1-2; TRBD1 agrees at 8 bases. V lost 5 bases to trimming and J lost 8 bases; unmatched junction nucleotides: 4. The CDR3 is 12 amino acids. Germline CDR1 MNHEY, CDR2 SVGAGI. The CDR3 DNA reads TGTGCCAGCAGTAGGGACAGGAGGGGCTACACCTTC. Protein sequence: CASSRDRRGYTF.

The chain combines TRBV15 with TRBJ1-5, with D uncertain. From germline, CDR1 is LNHNV and CDR2 YYDKDF (reference sequence). The CDR3 contains 13 residues. V was clipped by 1 base and J by 4 bases, with 5 bases between them. The CDR3 protein is CATSRAPNQPQHF. DNA for the CDR3: TGTGCCACCAGCAGAGCCCCGAATCAGCCCCAGCATTTT.

This clone was detected only once. This chain joins TRBV5-6 and TRBJ2-2, with 12 bases matching TRBD2. V dropped 0 bases and J dropped 8; count of bases not matched to a gene: 2. CDR1 SGHDT and CDR2 YYEEEE come from the germline V gene. The CDR3 has 15 residues. Here the CDR3 reads CASSLGLAGAGELFF. CDR3 nucleotide sequence: TGTGCCAGCAGCTTGGGACTAGCGGGAGCGGGGGAGCTGTTTTTT. Full variable domain (rest looked up from reference TRBV5-6 and TRBJ2-2): DAGVTQSPTHLIKTRGQQVTLRCSPKSGHDTVSWYQQALGQGPQFIFQYYEEEERQRGNFPDRFSGHQFPNYSSELNVNALLLGDSALYLCASSLGLAGAGELFFGEGSRLTVL.